The 12 T cell receptor beta chains presented below share a single source sample, sequenced in a study of blood T cell repertoires in COVID-19. Profiling relied on immunoSEQ multiplex PCR, and the TCRdb table lists in-frame clones only, not all of them. The sample consists of 55,000 to 95,000 clones, roughly 79% of them appearing once. Sequenced sample: peripheral blood. These receptors all come from a woman aged 70-85 years with acute or convalescent COVID-19.

The rearrangement joins TRBV11-3 to TRBJ1-4; no reliable D call. The CDR3 runs 15 residues. V was clipped by 5 bases and J by 3 bases, with 13 bases between them. Germline V CDR1 and CDR2: SGHNT, YENEEA. The CDR3 nucleotides read TGTGCCAGCAGCCGATCGGAGGCCTCTAATGAAAAACTGTTTTTT. It yields the protein CASSRSEASNEKLFF.

V usage is TRBV10-3 and J usage is TRBJ1-1; a weak D match, TRBD1 (6 bases). Trimming pared 4 bases from V and 5 bases from J, leaving 8 bases between. CDR1 is ENHRY, CDR2 SYGVKD, per germline. This CDR3 comprises 12 residues. The CDR3 protein is CAISARGTEAFF. The CDR3 nucleotides read TGTGCCATCAGTGCCAGGGGTACTGAAGCTTTCTTT.

The chain recombines TRBV19 with TRBJ1-6; maybe TRBD1 (5 bases). This CDR3 region has 17 residues. Germline assignment: CDR1 LNHDA and CDR2 SQIVND (reference sequence). V lost 2 bases to trimming and J lost 5 bases, with 16 bases between them. This chain's CDR3 is CASSIRRDLPHNSPLHF. CDR3 bases: TGTGCCAGTAGTATACGGAGGGACCTTCCACATAATTCACCCCTCCACTTT.

V gene TRBV7-9 combines with J gene TRBJ2-1; perhaps TRBD2 as D (6 bases). V gave up 7 bases and J gave up 2 bases, with 15 bases separating them. Germline CDR1 SEHNR, CDR2 FQNEAQ (reference sequence). The CDR3 loop spans 15 amino acids. The CDR3 nucleotides read TGTGCCAGCACACTAAGCGGGTCACCCTACAATGAGCAGTTCTTC. It translates to CASTLSGSPYNEQFF.

The chain joins TRBV11-3 to TRBJ1-1; weak D call: TRBD1 (6 bases). The germline V gene encodes CDR1 SGHNT and CDR2 YENEEA. V shed 0 bases and J shed 2 bases, with 10 bases lying between them. This CDR3 has 15 residues. CDR3: CASSLEGGPNTEAFF. The CDR3, as DNA: TGTGCCAGCAGCTTAGAAGGGGGTCCAAACACTGAAGCTTTCTTT.

The CDR3 sequence: CASSGTSLGGNTIYF. The CDR3 nucleotides are TGTGCCAGCTCGGGTACGAGTCTAGGTGGAAACACCATATATTTT. The chain carries TRBV28 and TRBJ1-3, with D unresolved. Germline CDR1 is MDHEN and CDR2 is SYDVKM. Between the trimmed V and J ends, which lost 8 bases and 3 bases, there was a span of 17 bases. The CDR3 extends over 15 amino acids.

V gene TRBV11-3 combines with J gene TRBJ2-1, with 9 bases lining up with TRBD2. The trim removed 1 base at V and 2 bases at J, leaving 0 bases unmatched. The germline V gene encodes CDR1 SGHNT and CDR2 YENEEA. The CDR3 covers 15 residues. The CDR3 reads CASSLASGTYNEQFF. CDR3 bases: TGTGCCAGCAGCTTAGCTAGCGGGACCTACAATGAGCAGTTCTTC.

The chain links TRBV5-1 to TRBJ2-3, with 13 nucleotides matching TRBD2. This CDR3 comprises 16 residues. Per germline, CDR1 SGHRS and CDR2 YFSETQ. Losses at the gene ends were 3 bases for V and 3 bases for J; bases not matched to a gene: 4. The CDR3 loop reads CASSYGLAGATDTQYF. In nucleotides, the CDR3 is TGCGCCAGCAGCTACGGACTAGCGGGAGCGACAGATACGCAGTATTTT. Complete variable domain (other parts from reference TRBV5-1 and TRBJ2-3): KAGVTQTPRYLIKTRGQQVTLSCSPISGHRSVSWYQQTPGQGLQFLFEYFSETQRNKGNFPGRFSGRQFSNSRSEMNVSTLELGDSALYLCASSYGLAGATDTQYFGPGTRLTVL.

Only a few counts were recorded for this clone. CDR3 residues: CASSKRVGNTGELFF. For the CDR3, the DNA is TGTGCCAGCAGCAAGCGAGTGGGGAACACCGGGGAGCTGTTTTTT. The chain links TRBV6-5 to TRBJ2-2; no reliable D call. Trimming stripped 6 bases from V and 1 base from J, with 12 bases between. This CDR3 comprises 15 residues. Germline V gene lookup returns CDR1 MNHEY and CDR2 SVGAGI.

The V call is TRBV2, the J call TRBJ1-5; a weak D match, TRBD1 (5 bases). Germline V gene data show CDR1 as SNHLY and CDR2 as FYNNEI. V was shortened by 8 bases and J by 2 bases, with 13 bases between the two germline ends. This CDR3 comprises 14 residues. The CDR3 DNA is TGTGCCAGCTCGGGGGTGCAGGGCAATCAGCCCCAGCATTTT. It translates to CASSGVQGNQPQHF. The complete variable domain, with remaining parts taken from reference TRBV2 and TRBJ1-5, reads EPEVTQTPSHQVTQMGQEVILRCVPISNHLYFYWYRQILGQKVEFLVSFYNNEISEKSEIFDDQFSVERPDGSNFTLKIRSTKLEDSAMYFCASSGVQGNQPQHFGDGTRLSIL.

The chain carries TRBV6-1 and TRBJ2-1, with 14 positions matching TRBD2. This CDR3 has 20 residues. Germline lookup yields CDR1 MNHNS and CDR2 SASEGT. V lost 3 bases and J lost 7; bases outside the gene matches: 17. The CDR3: CASSELSGTSGSLVRNEQFF. The CDR3 bases are TGTGCCAGCAGTGAGTTATCCGGGACTAGCGGGAGTCTAGTTAGGAATGAGCAGTTCTTC.

The chain employs TRBV9 and TRBJ1-2, with 7 positions matching TRBD1. Germline CDR1 reads SGDLS; CDR2 reads YYNGEE. V dropped 4 bases and J dropped 1; count of bases not matched to a gene: 7. CDR3 size: 15 residues. The CDR3: CASSPRGKLNYGYTF. The CDR3 DNA reads TGTGCCAGCAGCCCCAGGGGGAAGCTTAACTATGGCTACACCTTC.